This T cell receptor (beta chain) was identified in a study of cytomegalovirus exposure and HLA in healthy donors. Findings and caveats of the study: Later analysis identified a missense DCLRE1C variant that was linked to TCR beta V- and J-gene trimming. The study reported that TCR beta sequences accurately predicted HLA-A and HLA-B alleles in most subjects. Across all donors, roughly uniform sequencing depth was an assumption of the presence/absence analyses. Rarity characterized most TCR sequences, yet some public TCRs appeared in many donors.

Germline V lookup: CDR1 MNHNS, CDR2 SASEGT. There are 14 residues in the CDR3. The V and J ends lost 7 bases and 0 bases respectively, with 10 bases between them. This clone was counted a single time. Its specificity is unknown. Use of 60 Vbeta and 13 Jbeta primers characterized the PCR. Here immunoSEQ multiplex PCR was the method, and the copy in TCRdb shows in-frame clones only, minus some. The sample yields 100,000 to 150,000 clones, 70% to 85% seen once. The chain joins TRBV6-1 to TRBJ2-1; D is ambiguous. What was sequenced was PBMCs. This receptor was taken from a boy aged 2 to 10 in good health and CMV-seronegative. The CDR3 coding sequence is TGTGCCAGCAAGCTTGACACCTCCTACAATGAGCAGTTCTTC. It translates to CASKLDTSYNEQFF.